Here is one T cell receptor (beta chain) with its context. Antigen specificity is unknown. The entry originates in a study of graft-versus-host responses after intestinal transplantation. Study as a whole: Uniformly, recipients were administered anti-thymocyte globulin induction with subsequent tacrolimus and steroids for around 3 years.

Germline V CDR1 and CDR2: SGHRS, YFSETQ. The CDR3 contains 15 residues. The ends lost 4 bases at V and 9 bases at J; junction bases unmatched: 11. The data were produced by immunoSEQ multiplex PCR, yet TCRdb's version contains in-frame clones alone and is incomplete. Here the sample spans under 95,000 clones, roughly 85% being singletons. The sequenced sample was unstimulated CD4+ T cells sorted from spleen or lymph node cells, obtained before intestinal transplant. The TCR sequence derives from a human donor who received an intestinal transplant. This chain links TRBV5-1 with TRBJ2-1; TRBD1 matches at 9 bases. The DNA of the CDR3 is TGCGCCAGCAGCCCGGCGGGACAGGGAGTTGGTGAGCAGTTCTTC. Encoded protein: CASSPAGQGVGEQFF.